This is a list of T cell receptor beta chains from one sample in a study of blood T cell repertoires in COVID-19. This table comes from immunoSEQ multiplex PCR, and its TCRdb copy is limited to in-frame clones, with some not included. In the table there are some 150,000 clones, around 75% of which are singletons. Input material: peripheral blood. These receptors all come from a woman aged 70-85 years with COVID-19, enrolled during active disease. Both conserved end residues are part of each CDR3. The D gene is left open where the match is weak. Expanded clones are given a class, and other clones once, few, many or no size at all.

TRBD2	TRBV18	TRBJ2-5	once	CASSPPSGRQETQYF	TGTGCCAGCTCACCACCTAGCGGGAGACAAGAGACCCAGTACTTC
NA	TRBV6-2/TRBV6-3	TRBJ1-5	NA	CASSYSRGGQSNQPQHF	TGTGCCAGCAGTTACTCGAGGGGGGGCCAAAGCAATCAGCCCCAGCATTTT
NA	TRBV5-1	TRBJ1-2	NA	CASSEQGHVDGYTF	TGCGCCAGCAGCGAACAGGGACATGTGGATGGCTACACCTTC
NA	TRBV7-2	TRBJ2-7	NA	CASSLGSGVSYEQYF	TGTGCCAGCAGCTTAGGTTCGGGGGTCTCCTACGAGCAGTACTTC
TRBD2	TRBV4-1	TRBJ2-7	NA	CASSRDAPGLAGGPYEQYF	TGCGCCAGCAGCCGAGACGCCCCGGGACTAGCGGGGGGCCCCTACGAGCAGTACTTC
NA	TRBV11-2	TRBJ2-3	NA	CASSSNPRAGRSTDTQYF	TGTGCCAGCAGCTCAAACCCCAGGGCGGGGAGGAGCACAGATACGCAGTATTTT
NA	TRBV6-2/TRBV6-3	TRBJ2-3	NA	CASSDGGTQYF	TGTGCCAGCAGCGACGGAGGTACGCAGTATTTT
NA	TRBV11-2	TRBJ2-3	NA	CASSSAGTGDTQYF	TGTGCCAGCAGCAGTGCGGGTACGGGAGATACGCAGTATTTT
TRBD1	TRBV28	TRBJ2-3	NA	CASSPRGLKDTQYF	TGTGCCAGCAGTCCCAGGGGGCTGAAAGATACGCAGTATTTT
NA	TRBV9	TRBJ2-5	NA	CASSVGGLGGAETQYF	TGTGCCAGCAGCGTAGGAGGCCTGGGGGGGGCAGAGACCCAGTACTTC
NA	TRBV10-3	TRBJ1-5	NA	CAISESTGFNQPQHF	TGTGCCATCAGTGAGTCGACCGGGTTCAATCAGCCCCAGCATTTT
NA	TRBV5-1	TRBJ1-5	NA	CASSYRVGQPQHF	TGCGCCAGCAGCTACAGGGTAGGTCAGCCCCAGCATTTT
TRBD2	TRBV19	TRBJ2-3	NA	CASSIGSGGSTDTQYF	TGTGCCAGTAGTATAGGTAGCGGGGGGAGCACAGATACGCAGTATTTT
NA	TRBV5-4	TRBJ2-5	NA	CASSFAQGTETQYF	TGTGCCAGCAGCTTCGCCCAGGGGACAGAGACCCAGTACTTC
NA	TRBV10-3	TRBJ1-5	NA	CAISELGPLGNQPQHF	TGTGCCATCAGTGAGTTGGGCCCGCTTGGCAATCAGCCCCAGCATTTT
TRBD2	TRBV25-1	TRBJ2-7	NA	CASSVGGEGQYF	TGTGCCAGCAGTGTCGGGGGGGAGGGGCAGTACTTC
NA	TRBV6-6	TRBJ1-6	NA	CASSYFSGGGNSPLHF	TGTGCCAGCAGTTACTTCTCCGGCGGTGGTAATTCACCCCTCCACTTT
NA	TRBV7-8	TRBJ1-4	NA	CASSPNHPATNEKLFF	TGTGCCAGCAGCCCAAACCACCCAGCAACTAATGAAAAACTGTTTTTT
NA	TRBV5-6	TRBJ1-2	NA	CASSLVSAGGGYTF	TGTGCCAGCAGCTTGGTATCCGCGGGTGGTGGCTACACCTTC
TRBD1	TRBV30	TRBJ2-2	NA	CAWSVTGGGGELFF	TGTGCCTGGAGTGTAACAGGGGGCGGCGGGGAGCTGTTTTTT
TRBD2	TRBV19	TRBJ2-1	NA	CASSVGLAGIDNEQFF	TGTGCCAGTAGTGTAGGACTAGCGGGGATCGACAATGAGCAGTTCTTC
NA	TRBV7-9	TRBJ1-1	NA	CASSEGDTEAFF	TGTGCCAGCAGCGAGGGCGACACTGAAGCTTTCTTT
NA	TRBV19	TRBJ2-7	NA	CASSSGSRRGYEQYF	TGTGCCAGTAGCTCCGGGTCGCGAAGGGGCTACGAGCAGTACTTC
NA	TRBV7-2	TRBJ2-7	NA	CASSLETAYEQYF	TGTGCCAGCAGCTTAGAGACAGCCTACGAGCAGTACTTC
NA	TRBV7-2	TRBJ1-2	NA	CASSLAAARGIGGYTF	TGTGCCAGCAGCTTAGCCGCGGCGAGGGGGATCGGAGGCTACACCTTC
NA	TRBV21-1	TRBJ1-1	NA	CASREEPGGRTSQGKAFF	TGTGCCAGCAGGGAAGAGCCAGGGGGGAGGACCTCGCAGGGGAAAGCTTTCTTT